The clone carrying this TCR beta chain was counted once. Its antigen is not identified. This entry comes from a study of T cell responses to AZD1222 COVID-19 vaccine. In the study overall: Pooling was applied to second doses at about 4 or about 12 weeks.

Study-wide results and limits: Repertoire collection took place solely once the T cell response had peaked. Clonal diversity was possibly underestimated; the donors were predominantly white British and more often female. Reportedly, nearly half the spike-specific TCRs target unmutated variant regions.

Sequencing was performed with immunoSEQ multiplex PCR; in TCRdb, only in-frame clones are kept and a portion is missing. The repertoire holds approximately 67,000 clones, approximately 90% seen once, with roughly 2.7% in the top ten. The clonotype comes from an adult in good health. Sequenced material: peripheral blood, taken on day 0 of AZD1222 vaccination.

This CDR3 reads CASRKDRNQPQHF. CDR3 in DNA: TGTGCCAGTAGGAAAGACAGGAATCAGCCCCAGCATTTT. The chain joins TRBV19 to TRBJ1-5; a weak D match, TRBD1 (6 bases). CDR3 length: 13 residues. Trimming pared 6 bases from V and 4 bases from J, leaving 10 bases between. The germline gives CDR1 LNHDA, CDR2 SQIVND (reference sequence).